This T cell receptor (beta chain) was recorded in a study of blood T cells in healthy people across ages. It was with a sample-barcoded 5' primer and a J-beta primer mix that a second PCR of roughly 7 to 12 cycles was run. TCRdb independently ran MiXCR on the 5' RACE reads; one entry per CDR3 protein. The sample has approximately 730,000 distinct CDR3 sequences; roughly 45% are singletons. This clonotype was seen at least ten times. This CDR3 is 16 amino acids long. CDR1 LGHNA and CDR2 YSLEER come from the germline V gene. The V segment lost 1 base and the J segment 3 bases; nucleotides outside the gene matches: 9.

Sequencing was performed on blood. The chain carries TRBV4-3 and TRBJ2-7; 7 bases match TRBD1. The receptor's source is a woman aged 55-69 years in good health. The CDR3 sequence: CASSQGPGQPLYEQYF. For the CDR3, the DNA is TGCGCCAGCAGCCAAGGACCGGGACAGCCGCTCTACGAGCAGTACTTC.